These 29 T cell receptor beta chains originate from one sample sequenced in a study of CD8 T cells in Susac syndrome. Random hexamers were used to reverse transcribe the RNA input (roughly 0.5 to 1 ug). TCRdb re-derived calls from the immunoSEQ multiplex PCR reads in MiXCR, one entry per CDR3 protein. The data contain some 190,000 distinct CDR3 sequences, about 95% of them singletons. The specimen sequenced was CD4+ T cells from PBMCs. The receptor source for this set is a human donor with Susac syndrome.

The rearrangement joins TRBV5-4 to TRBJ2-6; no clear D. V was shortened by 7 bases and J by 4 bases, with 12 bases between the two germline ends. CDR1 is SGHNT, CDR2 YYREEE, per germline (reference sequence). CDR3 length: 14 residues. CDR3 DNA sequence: TGTGCCAGCGGCCAAGTAGTGGGGGCCAACGTCCTGACTTTC. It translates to CASGQVVGANVLTF.

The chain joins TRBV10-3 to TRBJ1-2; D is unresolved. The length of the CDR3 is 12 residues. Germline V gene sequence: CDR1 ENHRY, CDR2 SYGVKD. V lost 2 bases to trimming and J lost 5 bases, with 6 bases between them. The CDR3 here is CAISEADYGYTF. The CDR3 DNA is TGTGCCATCAGTGAGGCGGATTATGGCTACACCTTC.

CDR3 bases: TGCAGTGCTAGCCCCCTGGCACGGGTATCTGGGGCCAACGTCCTGACTTTC. It encodes CSASPLARVSGANVLTF. V usage is TRBV20-1 and J usage is TRBJ2-6; the D is unclear. CDR1 and CDR2 (germline): DFQATT, SNEGSKA (reference sequence). The V gene lost 3 bases and the J gene lost 1 base, with 16 bases spanning the gap. The CDR3 contains 17 residues.

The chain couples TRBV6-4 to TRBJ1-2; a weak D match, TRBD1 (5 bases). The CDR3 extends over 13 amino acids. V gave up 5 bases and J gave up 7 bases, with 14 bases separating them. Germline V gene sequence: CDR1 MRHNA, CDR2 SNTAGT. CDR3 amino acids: CASSPGRLGGYTF. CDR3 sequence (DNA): TGTGCCAGCAGTCCGGGGCGGCTGGGTGGCTACACCTTC.

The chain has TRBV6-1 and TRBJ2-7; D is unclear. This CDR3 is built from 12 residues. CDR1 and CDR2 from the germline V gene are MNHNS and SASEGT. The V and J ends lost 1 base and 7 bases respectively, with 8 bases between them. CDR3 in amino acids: CASSEVSAEQYF. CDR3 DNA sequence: TGTGCCAGCAGTGAAGTGTCCGCTGAGCAGTACTTC.

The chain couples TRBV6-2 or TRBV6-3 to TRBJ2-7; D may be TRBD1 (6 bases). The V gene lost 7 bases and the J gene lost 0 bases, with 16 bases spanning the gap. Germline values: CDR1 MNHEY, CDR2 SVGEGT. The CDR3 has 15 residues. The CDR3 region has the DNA TGTGCCAGCACCGACCACACAGGGAGCTCCTACGAGCAGTACTTC. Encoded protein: CASTDHTGSSYEQYF.

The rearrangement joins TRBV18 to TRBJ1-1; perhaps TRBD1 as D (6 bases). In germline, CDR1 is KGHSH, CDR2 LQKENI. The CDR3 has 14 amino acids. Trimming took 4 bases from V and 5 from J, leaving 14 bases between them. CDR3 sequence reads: CASSLPAGDTEAFF. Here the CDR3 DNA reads TGTGCCAGCTCACTCCCCGCAGGGGATACTGAAGCTTTCTTT.

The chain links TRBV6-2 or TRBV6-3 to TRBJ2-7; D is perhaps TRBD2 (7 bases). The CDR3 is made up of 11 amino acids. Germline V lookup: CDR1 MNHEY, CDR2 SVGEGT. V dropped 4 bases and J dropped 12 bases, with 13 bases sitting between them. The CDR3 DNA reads TGTGCCAGCAGTTCGTGGGGGGGCTCGTACTTC. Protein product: CASSSWGGSYF.

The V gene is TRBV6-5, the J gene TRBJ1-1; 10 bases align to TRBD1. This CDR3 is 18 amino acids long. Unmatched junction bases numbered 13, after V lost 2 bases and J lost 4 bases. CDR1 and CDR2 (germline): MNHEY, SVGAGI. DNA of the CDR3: TGTGCCAGCAGTTACAGGGGGGGACAGGGGAGGTTTGGCACTGAAGCTTTCTTT. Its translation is CASSYRGGQGRFGTEAFF.

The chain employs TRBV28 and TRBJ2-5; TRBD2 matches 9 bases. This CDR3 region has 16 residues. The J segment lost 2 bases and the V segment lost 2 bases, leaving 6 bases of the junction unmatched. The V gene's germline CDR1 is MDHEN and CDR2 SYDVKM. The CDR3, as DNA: TGTGCCAGCAGTTTAGCGGGGGGGACGGGTCAAGAGACCCAGTACTTC. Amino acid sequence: CASSLAGGTGQETQYF.

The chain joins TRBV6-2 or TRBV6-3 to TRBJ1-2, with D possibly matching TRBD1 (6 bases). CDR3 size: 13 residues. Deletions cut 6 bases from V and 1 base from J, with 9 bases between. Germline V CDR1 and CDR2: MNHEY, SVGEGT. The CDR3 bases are TGTGCCAGCAGCCAGGGACATAACTATGGCTACACCTTC. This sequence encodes CASSQGHNYGYTF.

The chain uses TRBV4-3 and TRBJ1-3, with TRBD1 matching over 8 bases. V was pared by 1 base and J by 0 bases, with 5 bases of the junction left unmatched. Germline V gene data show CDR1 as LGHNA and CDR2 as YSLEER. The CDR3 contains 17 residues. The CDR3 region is CASSQVRTGTSGNTIYF. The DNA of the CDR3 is TGCGCCAGCAGCCAAGTTCGGACAGGGACCTCTGGAAACACCATATATTTT.

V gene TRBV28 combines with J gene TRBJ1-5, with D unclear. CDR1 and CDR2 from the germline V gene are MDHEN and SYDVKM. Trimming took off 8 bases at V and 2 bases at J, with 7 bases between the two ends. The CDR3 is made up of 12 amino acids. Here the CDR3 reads CASAVGNQPQHF. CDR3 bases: TGTGCCAGCGCCGTGGGCAATCAGCCCCAGCATTTT.

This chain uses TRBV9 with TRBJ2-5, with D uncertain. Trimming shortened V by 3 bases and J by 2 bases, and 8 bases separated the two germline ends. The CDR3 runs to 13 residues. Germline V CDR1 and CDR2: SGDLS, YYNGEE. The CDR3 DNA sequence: TGTGCCAGCAGCGGTAACTTGCAAGAGACCCAGTACTTC. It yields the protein CASSGNLQETQYF.

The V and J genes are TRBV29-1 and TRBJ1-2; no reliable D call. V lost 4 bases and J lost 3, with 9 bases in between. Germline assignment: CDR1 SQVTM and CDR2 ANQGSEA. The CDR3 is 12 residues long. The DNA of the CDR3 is TGCAGCGTTGCCCCAGGAGACTATGGCTACACCTTC. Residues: CSVAPGDYGYTF.

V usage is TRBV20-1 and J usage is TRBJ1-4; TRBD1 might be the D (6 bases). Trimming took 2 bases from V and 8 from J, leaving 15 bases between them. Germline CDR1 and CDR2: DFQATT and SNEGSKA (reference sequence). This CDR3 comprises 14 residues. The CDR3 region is CSARWGAEGEKLFF. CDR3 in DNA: TGCAGTGCTAGATGGGGGGCGGAGGGCGAAAAACTGTTTTTT.

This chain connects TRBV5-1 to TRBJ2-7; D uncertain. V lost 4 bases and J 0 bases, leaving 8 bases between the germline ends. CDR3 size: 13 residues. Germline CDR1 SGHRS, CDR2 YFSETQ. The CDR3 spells CASSRLSSYEQYF. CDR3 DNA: TGCGCCAGCAGCCGGCTATCCTCCTACGAGCAGTACTTC.

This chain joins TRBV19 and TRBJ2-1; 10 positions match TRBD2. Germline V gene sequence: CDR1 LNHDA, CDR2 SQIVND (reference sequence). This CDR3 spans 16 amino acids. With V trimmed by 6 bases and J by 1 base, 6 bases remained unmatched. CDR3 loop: CASRLSGGASYNEQFF. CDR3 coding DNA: TGTGCCAGTAGGCTGAGCGGGGGGGCTTCCTACAATGAGCAGTTCTTC.

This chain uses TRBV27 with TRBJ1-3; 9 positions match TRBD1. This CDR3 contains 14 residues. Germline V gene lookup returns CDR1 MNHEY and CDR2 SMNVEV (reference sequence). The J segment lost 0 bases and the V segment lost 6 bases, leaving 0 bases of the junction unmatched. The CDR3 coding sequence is TGTGCCAGCAGGGGACAGGGCTCTGGAAACACCATATATTTT. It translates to CASRGQGSGNTIYF.

CDR3 residues: CASGQLNEKLFF. CDR3 coding DNA: TGTGCCAGCGGACAGCTTAATGAAAAACTGTTTTTT. The chain uses TRBV12-3 or TRBV12-4 and TRBJ1-4; tentative D call: TRBD1 (6 bases). Trimming pared 8 bases from V and 4 bases from J, leaving 8 bases between. CDR3 size: 12 residues.

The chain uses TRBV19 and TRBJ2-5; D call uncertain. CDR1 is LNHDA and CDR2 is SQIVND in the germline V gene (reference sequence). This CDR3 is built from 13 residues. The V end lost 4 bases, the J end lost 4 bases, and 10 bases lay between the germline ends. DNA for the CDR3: TGTGCCAGTAGTAACAGCGTAGGAGAGACCCAGTACTTC. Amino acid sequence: CASSNSVGETQYF.

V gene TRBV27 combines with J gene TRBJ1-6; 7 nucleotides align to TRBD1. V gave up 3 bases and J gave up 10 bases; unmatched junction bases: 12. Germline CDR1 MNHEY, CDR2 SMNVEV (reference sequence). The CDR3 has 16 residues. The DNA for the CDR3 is TGTGCCAGCAGTTTTTCGCGACAGGGCTTAGGATCACCCCTCCACTTT. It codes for CASSFSRQGLGSPLHF.

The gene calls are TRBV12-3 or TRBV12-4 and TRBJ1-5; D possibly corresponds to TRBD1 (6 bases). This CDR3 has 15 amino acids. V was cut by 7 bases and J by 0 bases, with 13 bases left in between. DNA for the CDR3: TGTGCCAGCAAGACAGGAGTTTATAGCAATCAGCCCCAGCATTTT. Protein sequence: CASKTGVYSNQPQHF.

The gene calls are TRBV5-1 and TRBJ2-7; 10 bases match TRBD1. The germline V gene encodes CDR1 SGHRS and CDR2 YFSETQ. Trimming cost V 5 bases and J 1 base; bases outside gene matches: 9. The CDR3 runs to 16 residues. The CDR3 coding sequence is TGCGCCAGCAGTTATACTCCGGGACAGGGGTCCTACGAGCAGTACTTC. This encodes CASSYTPGQGSYEQYF.

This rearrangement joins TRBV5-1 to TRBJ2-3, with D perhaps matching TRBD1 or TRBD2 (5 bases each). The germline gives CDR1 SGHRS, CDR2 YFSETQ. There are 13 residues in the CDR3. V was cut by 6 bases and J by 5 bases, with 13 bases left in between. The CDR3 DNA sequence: TGCGCCAGCACCCGGGACGGAGAAGATACGCAGTATTTT. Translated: CASTRDGEDTQYF.

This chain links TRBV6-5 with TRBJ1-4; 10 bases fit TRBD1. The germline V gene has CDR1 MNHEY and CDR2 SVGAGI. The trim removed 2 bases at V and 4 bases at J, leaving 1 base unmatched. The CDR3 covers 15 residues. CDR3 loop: CASSYGTGVNEKLFF. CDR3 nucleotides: TGTGCCAGCAGTTACGGGACAGGGGTTAATGAAAAACTGTTTTTT.

CDR3 in amino acids: CASSLRETAPYEQYF. In DNA form, the CDR3 reads TGTGCCAGCAGCTTAAGGGAGACAGCCCCCTACGAGCAGTACTTC. The V gene is TRBV7-2, the J gene TRBJ2-7; D is perhaps TRBD1 or TRBD2 (5 bases each). Germline V lookup: CDR1 SGHTA, CDR2 FQGNSA. The V end lost 2 bases, the J end lost 2 bases, and 13 bases lay between the germline ends. The CDR3 extends over 15 amino acids.

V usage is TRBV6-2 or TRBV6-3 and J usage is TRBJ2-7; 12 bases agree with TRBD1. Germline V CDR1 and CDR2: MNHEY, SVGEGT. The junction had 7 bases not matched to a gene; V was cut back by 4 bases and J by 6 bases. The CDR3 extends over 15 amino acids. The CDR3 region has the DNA TGTGCCAGCAGTTTCGGGACAGGGGGCTCCAGCGAGCAGTACTTC. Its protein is CASSFGTGGSSEQYF.

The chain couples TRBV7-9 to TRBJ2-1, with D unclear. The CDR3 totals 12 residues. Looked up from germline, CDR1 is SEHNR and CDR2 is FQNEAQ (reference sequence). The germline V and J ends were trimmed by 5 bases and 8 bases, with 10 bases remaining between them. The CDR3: CASSPEAYEQFF. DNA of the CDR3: TGTGCCAGCAGCCCGGAAGCATATGAGCAGTTCTTC.